A selection of T cell receptor beta chains follows, all from one sample in a study of graft-versus-host responses after intestinal transplantation. Their target antigens are unknown. Assay: immunoSEQ multiplex PCR; the TCRdb copy retains only in-frame clones and omits some. The repertoire has tens of thousands of clones, around 93% of them found once; the top ten carry about 0.4%. The material sequenced was unstimulated CD4+ T cells sorted from spleen or lymph node cells, taken before transplant. These TCRs come from a human donor who was the organ donor for an intestinal transplant. CDR3s include the opening cysteine and the closing phenylalanine or tryptophan. A D gene is named only where the DNA matches it firmly. Not all rows give a size; the values are once, few, many and, for expanded clones, a class.

>TRBJ2-1|-|TRBD2|TRBV10-3
CATKTSGAYNEQFF
TGTGCCACGAAGACTAGCGGGGCTTACAATGAGCAGTTCTTC
>TRBJ2-2|-|-|TRBV5-1
CASSPPLSNTGELFF
TGCGCCAGCAGTCCGCCACTTTCGAACACCGGGGAGCTGTTTTTT
>TRBJ2-2|-|TRBD1|TRBV5-1
CASSLLAGTGVRELFF
TGCGCCAGCAGCTTGTTGGCAGGGACAGGGGTGCGGGAGCTGTTTTTT
>TRBJ1-2|-|TRBD1|TRBV4-2
CASSLRSTGQGAGNYGYTF
TGTGCCAGCAGCCTCAGATCGACGGGACAGGGGGCGGGTAACTATGGCTACACCTTC
>TRBJ1-2|-|TRBD1|TRBV19
CASSIDSGTGVFYGYTF
TGTGCCAGTAGTATAGATAGCGGGACAGGAGTCTTCTATGGCTACACCTTC
>TRBJ1-5|-|TRBD1|TRBV27
CASSLTGGNQPQHF
TGTGCCAGCAGTCTGACAGGGGGCAATCAGCCCCAGCATTTT
>TRBJ1-2|-|-|TRBV14
CASSQVAGVPYGYTF
TGTGCCAGCAGCCAAGTAGCAGGGGTTCCCTATGGCTACACCTTC
>TRBJ1-6|-|TRBD1|TRBV19
CASSIVPGGNSPLHF
TGTGCCAGTAGTATAGTTCCAGGGGGTAATTCACCCCTCCACTTT
>TRBJ2-3|-|-|TRBV4-3
CASSQRIYTDTQYF
TGCGCCAGCAGCCAGCGGATTTACACAGATACGCAGTATTTT
>TRBJ2-5|-|TRBD1|TRBV7-8
CASSLEGRGRETQYF
TGTGCCAGCAGCTTAGAGGGCAGGGGGCGGGAGACCCAGTACTTC
>TRBJ2-7|once|-|TRBV6-6
CASSVTTGLYEQYF
TGTGCCAGCTCAGTTACGACAGGACTCTACGAGCAGTACTTC
>TRBJ1-1|-|-|TRBV6-1
CASSEELGVTEAFF
TGTGCCAGCAGTGAGGAGCTGGGTGTGACTGAAGCTTTCTTT
>TRBJ1-5|-|-|TRBV6-1
CASSEEGYGNQPQHF
TGTGCCAGCAGTGAGGAAGGTTACGGCAATCAGCCCCAGCATTTT
>TRBJ2-3|-|-|TRBV5-6
CASSITDTQYF
TGTGCCAGCAGCATCACAGATACGCAGTATTTT
>TRBJ1-1|-|-|TRBV2
CASSERQGFPEAFF
TGTGCCAGCAGTGAACGGCAGGGTTTCCCTGAAGCTTTCTTT
>TRBJ2-1|-|-|TRBV11-2
CASSFGSSYNEQFF
TGTGCCAGCAGCTTCGGAAGCTCCTACAATGAGCAGTTCTTC
>TRBJ2-3|-|-|TRBV19
CASRETGARGQYF
TGTGCCAGTAGGGAAACAGGCGCCCGGGGGCAGTATTTT
>TRBJ2-1|-|TRBD2|TRBV7-9
CASSERLLAGHNEQFF
TGTGCCAGCAGCGAACGCCTACTAGCGGGCCACAATGAGCAGTTCTTC
>TRBJ2-2|-|-|TRBV9
CASSGEVWGGELFF
TGTGCCAGCAGCGGGGAGGTGTGGGGCGGGGAGCTGTTTTTT
>TRBJ1-2|-|-|TRBV15
CATSRAGNKVHGYTF
TGTGCCACCAGCAGAGCAGGAAATAAAGTGCATGGCTACACCTTC
>TRBJ1-5|-|-|TRBV5-6
CASSLGQGPLNQPQHF
TGTGCCAGCAGCTTGGGCCAGGGTCCTCTCAATCAGCCCCAGCATTTT
>TRBJ1-1|-|-|TRBV7-2
CASSLSLVLTEAFF
TGTGCCAGCAGCTTAAGTCTCGTTTTGACTGAAGCTTTCTTT